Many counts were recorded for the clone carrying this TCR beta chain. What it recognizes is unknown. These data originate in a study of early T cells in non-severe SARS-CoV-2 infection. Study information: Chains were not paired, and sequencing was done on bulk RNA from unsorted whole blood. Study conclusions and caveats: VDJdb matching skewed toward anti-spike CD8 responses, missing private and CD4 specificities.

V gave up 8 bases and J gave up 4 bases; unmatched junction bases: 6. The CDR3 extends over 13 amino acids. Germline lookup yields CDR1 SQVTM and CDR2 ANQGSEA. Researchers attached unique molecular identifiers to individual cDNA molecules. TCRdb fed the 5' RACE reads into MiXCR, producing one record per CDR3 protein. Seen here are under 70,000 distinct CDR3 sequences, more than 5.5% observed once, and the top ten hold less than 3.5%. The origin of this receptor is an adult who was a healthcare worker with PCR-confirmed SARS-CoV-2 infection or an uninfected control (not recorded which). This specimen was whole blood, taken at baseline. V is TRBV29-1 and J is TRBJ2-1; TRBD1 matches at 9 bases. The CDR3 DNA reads TGCAGCTTCGGACAGGGGTTATACAATGAGCAGTTCTTC. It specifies CSFGQGLYNEQFF.